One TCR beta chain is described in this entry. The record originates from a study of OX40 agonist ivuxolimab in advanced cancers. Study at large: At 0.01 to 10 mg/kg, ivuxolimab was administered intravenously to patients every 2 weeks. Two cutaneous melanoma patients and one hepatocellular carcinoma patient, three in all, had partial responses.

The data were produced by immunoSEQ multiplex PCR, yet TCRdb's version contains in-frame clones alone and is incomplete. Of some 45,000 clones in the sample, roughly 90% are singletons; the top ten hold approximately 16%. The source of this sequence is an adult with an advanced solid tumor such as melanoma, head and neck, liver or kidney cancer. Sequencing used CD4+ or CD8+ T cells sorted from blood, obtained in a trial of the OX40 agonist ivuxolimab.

The CDR3 DNA sequence: TGTGCCAGCAGCTCGCAGGGAGAAACAGCGGAAGCTTTCTTT. Its translation is CASSSQGETAEAFF. The chain employs TRBV7-9 and TRBJ1-1, with TRBD1 as a possible D gene (5 bases). The germline gives CDR1 SEHNR, CDR2 FQNEAQ (reference sequence). The CDR3 runs 14 residues. V was shortened by 4 bases and J by 8 bases, with 17 bases between the two germline ends.